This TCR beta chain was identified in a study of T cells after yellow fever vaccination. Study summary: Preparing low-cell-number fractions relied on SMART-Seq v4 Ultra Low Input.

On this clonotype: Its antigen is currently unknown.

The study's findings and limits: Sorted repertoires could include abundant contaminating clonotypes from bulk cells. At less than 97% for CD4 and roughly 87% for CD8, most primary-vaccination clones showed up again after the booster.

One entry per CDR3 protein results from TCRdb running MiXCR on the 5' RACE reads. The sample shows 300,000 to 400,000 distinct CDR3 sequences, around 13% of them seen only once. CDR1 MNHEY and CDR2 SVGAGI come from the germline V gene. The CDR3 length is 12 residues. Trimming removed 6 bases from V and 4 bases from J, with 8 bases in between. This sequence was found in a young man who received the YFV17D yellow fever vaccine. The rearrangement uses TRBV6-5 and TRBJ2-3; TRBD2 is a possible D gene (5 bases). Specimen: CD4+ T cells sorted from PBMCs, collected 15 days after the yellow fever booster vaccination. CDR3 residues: CASRREPDTQYF. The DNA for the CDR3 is TGTGCCAGCAGACGGGAACCAGATACGCAGTATTTT.